This TCR beta chain was sequenced for a study of blood T cell repertoires in COVID-19. Turning to the study itself: The United States, Italy and Spain provided the acute and convalescent COVID-19 samples.

Germline CDR1 and CDR2: SGHDT and YYEEEE. The V gene lost 0 bases and the J gene lost 7 bases, with 13 bases spanning the gap. The CDR3 extends over 15 amino acids. Participants were placed into cohorts based on the clinical history they reported. Under the authors' procedure: Estimated nucleated cell counts came from reference gene primer amplification. Assay: immunoSEQ multiplex PCR; the TCRdb copy retains only in-frame clones and omits some. V and J calls and clone size are as listed in that table; D and trimming were resolved from the DNA. This sample has about 250,000 clones, with around 85% found just once.

The rearrangement uses TRBV5-6 and TRBJ1-4; D possibly corresponds to TRBD1 (6 bases). This clonotype originated in a woman aged 30 to 39 who had recovered from COVID-19. The material sequenced was PBMCs or T cells enriched from blood (not recorded which). The CDR3 protein is CASSLGTGYGEKLFF. The CDR3 bases are TGTGCCAGCAGCTTGGGAACAGGGTATGGTGAAAAACTGTTTTTT.